This is a list of T cell receptor beta chains from one sample in a study of blood T cell repertoires in COVID-19. The table came from immunoSEQ multiplex PCR; TCRdb's copy has only in-frame clones and leaves some out. The sample consists of roughly 390,000 clones, 85% of them appearing once. Sequenced sample: peripheral blood. All receptors come from a woman aged 18-29 years with acute or convalescent COVID-19. The CDR3 runs from the conserved cysteine through the conserved F or W. The D gene is left open where the match is weak. The size entry is marked missing in some rows and otherwise reads once, few, many or a size class.

TRBJ1-1 | NA | TRBD1 | TRBV9 | CASSATGAVNTEAFF | TGTGCCAGCAGCGCGACAGGGGCCGTTAACACTGAAGCTTTCTTT
TRBJ1-5 | NA | NA | TRBV9 | CASSVEGTPNQPQHF | TGTGCCAGCAGCGTAGAGGGGACACCGAATCAGCCCCAGCATTTT
TRBJ1-2 | NA | NA | TRBV28 | CASTSWTDVYGYTF | TGTGCCAGCACCTCTTGGACTGACGTCTATGGCTACACCTTC
TRBJ1-1 | NA | NA | TRBV19 | CASRKQGVEAEAFF | TGTGCCAGTAGAAAACAGGGAGTGGAGGCTGAAGCTTTCTTT
TRBJ1-6 | NA | NA | TRBV27 | CASSFQGSPLHF | TGTGCCAGCAGTTTTCAGGGTTCACCCCTCCACTTT
TRBJ2-2 | once | TRBD2 | TRBV6-5 | CASRAGAETGELFF | TGTGCCAGCAGAGCGGGAGCGGAGACCGGGGAGCTGTTTTTT
TRBJ2-7 | few | TRBD1 | TRBV28 | CASRRGQGVSYEQYF | TGTGCCAGCAGGAGAGGACAGGGGGTATCCTACGAGCAGTACTTC
TRBJ2-2 | NA | NA | TRBV2 | CASRSGSNTGELFF | TGTGCCAGCCGGTCGGGATCGAACACCGGGGAGCTGTTTTTT
TRBJ1-2 | NA | NA | TRBV6-5 | CAATGQGVVGYTF | TGTGCCGCCACGGGCCAAGGGGTGGTCGGCTACACCTTC
TRBJ2-1 | NA | TRBD2 | TRBV3-1/TRBV3-2 | CASSQVKTSGRRDYNEQFF | TGTGCCAGCAGCCAAGTTAAGACTAGCGGGAGGAGGGACTACAATGAGCAGTTCTTC
TRBJ2-1 | once | NA | TRBV15 | CATRQGSYNEQFF | TGTGCCACCAGGCAGGGCTCCTACAATGAGCAGTTCTTC
TRBJ2-7 | NA | NA | TRBV21-1 | CASSKEGEREPSYEQYF | TGTGCCAGCAGCAAAGAGGGGGAGCGGGAGCCCTCCTACGAGCAGTACTTC
TRBJ2-1 | NA | NA | TRBV3-1/TRBV3-2 | CASSPERRIAHNEQFF | TGTGCCAGCAGCCCTGAGCGCAGAATAGCGCATAATGAGCAGTTCTTC
TRBJ2-7 | NA | TRBD1 | TRBV7-9 | CASSFPGQGTGSSYEQYF | TGTGCCAGCAGCTTCCCTGGACAGGGGACGGGAAGCTCCTACGAGCAGTACTTC
TRBJ1-1 | NA | NA | TRBV6-1 | CASREAARENTEAFF | TGTGCCAGCAGAGAAGCAGCCAGGGAAAACACTGAAGCTTTCTTT
TRBJ2-7 | few | TRBD1 | TRBV10-3 | CAIKGSRDSTYEQYF | TGTGCCATCAAGGGGAGTCGGGACAGTACCTACGAGCAGTACTTC
TRBJ2-7 | NA | NA | TRBV5-1 | CASSLDRDEQYF | TGCGCCAGCAGCCTGGACAGAGACGAGCAGTACTTC
TRBJ2-1 | NA | NA | TRBV5-1 | CASSLLSENNEQFF | TGCGCCAGCAGCTTGCTGAGCGAAAACAATGAGCAGTTCTTC
TRBJ1-2 | NA | TRBD1 | TRBV5-6 | CASRLQGGDYGYTF | TGTGCCAGCAGATTACAGGGGGGTGACTATGGCTACACCTTC
TRBJ1-1 | NA | NA | TRBV4-2 | CASSQDGRAYSNTEAFF | TGTGCCAGCAGCCAAGATGGGAGGGCCTATTCGAACACTGAAGCTTTCTTT
TRBJ2-5 | NA | TRBD2 | TRBV19 | CASSFSGGDETQYF | TGTGCCAGTAGTTTTAGCGGGGGGGATGAGACCCAGTACTTC
TRBJ2-2 | NA | NA | TRBV2 | CASSENVWFGSYTGELFF | TGTGCCAGCAGTGAAAATGTGTGGTTCGGGAGTTACACCGGGGAGCTGTTTTTT
TRBJ1-1 | NA | TRBD1 | TRBV5-5 | CASSLGGRTGAMNTEAFF | TGTGCCAGCAGCTTGGGGGGGAGGACAGGGGCCATGAACACTGAAGCTTTCTTT
TRBJ1-1 | NA | NA | TRBV28 | CASTKKGGVGTEAFF | TGTGCCAGCACCAAAAAGGGCGGGGTCGGCACTGAAGCTTTCTTT